These 28 T cell receptor beta chains came from one sample sequenced in a study of blood T cells in healthy people across ages (dated by TCRdb to about 2015). Library preparation was by 5' RACE. TCRdb shows the sequencer as Illumina HiSeq 2500. A second roughly 7 to 12 cycle PCR used a sample-barcoded 5' primer and a J-beta primer mix. The public sequencing data were trimmed at Q25 with fastp and processed into clonotypes with MiXCR by TCRdb, which kept only in-frame beta chains. Every entry covers one CDR3 protein and lists the most common genes and DNA from its rows. The sample has some 550,000 distinct CDR3 sequences on record, around half of them singletons. The top ten clonotypes cover 20% to 25% of the sample. Input material: blood. The receptors here all came from an elderly man in good health.

V is TRBV29-1 and J is TRBJ2-3; D not certain. The CDR3 has 15 residues. Germline V gene lookup returns CDR1 SQVTM and CDR2 ANQGSEA. The V end lost 3 bases, the J end lost 0 bases, and 13 bases lay between the germline ends. CDR3 nucleotide sequence: TGCAGCGTTGAGAGAGAGAGCCCTAGCACAGATACGCAGTATTTT. It translates to CSVERESPSTDTQYF.

This sequence joins TRBV3-1 and TRBJ1-1, with unresolved D. V gave up 3 bases and J gave up 0 bases, with 5 bases separating them. The CDR3 consists of 13 residues. The V gene's germline CDR1 is LGHDT and CDR2 YNNKEL (reference sequence). CDR3 sequence (DNA): TGTGCCAGCAGCCACTGGGTGAACACTGAAGCTTTCTTT. This translates into CASSHWVNTEAFF.

This clonotype is a singleton in its sample. This chain uses TRBV9 with TRBJ1-1; the D is unclear. CDR1 is SGDLS and CDR2 is YYNGEE in the germline V gene. This CDR3 has 15 amino acids. Trimming stripped 0 bases from V and 0 bases from J, with 9 bases between. CDR3 residues: CASSVVPGMNTEAFF. In DNA form, the CDR3 reads TGTGCCAGCAGCGTAGTTCCGGGAATGAACACTGAAGCTTTCTTT.

This clonotype was seen once. The CDR3 is CSADYKPGQGLYGYTF. CDR3 in DNA: TGCAGCGCTGATTACAAACCGGGACAGGGACTCTATGGCTACACCTTC. The chain employs TRBV29-1 and TRBJ1-2; 9 nucleotides align to TRBD1. CDR3 size: 16 residues. Trimming cost V 7 bases and J 4 bases; bases outside gene matches: 16. The germline CDR1 and CDR2 sequences are SQVTM and ANQGSEA.

In its sample, this clonotype was seen a few times. V gene TRBV3-1 combines with J gene TRBJ1-5; a possible D gene is TRBD1 (6 bases). Trimming cost V 3 bases and J 2 bases, with 8 bases left between them. In germline, CDR1 is LGHDT, CDR2 YNNKEL (reference sequence). CDR3 length: 14 residues. In nucleotides, the CDR3 is TGTGCCAGCAGCCACAGGGGAGGCAATCAGCCCCAGCATTTT. Its translation is CASSHRGGNQPQHF. The whole variable domain, filled in from reference TRBV3-1 and TRBJ1-5, reads DTAVSQTPKYLVTQMGNDKSIKCEQNLGHDTMYWYKQDSKKFLKIMFSYNNKELIINETVPNRFSPKSPDKAHLNLHINSLELGDSAVYFCASSHRGGNQPQHFGDGTRLSIL.

This clonotype has only a few counts. The chain recombines TRBV6-4 with TRBJ2-1; TRBD2 aligns across 8 bases. The CDR3 contains 16 residues. V shed 2 bases and J 4 bases; nucleotides not matched to a gene: 7. The V gene's germline CDR1 is MRHNA and CDR2 SNTAGT. The CDR3 loop is CASSDQPSGGYNEQFF. DNA of the CDR3: TGTGCCAGCAGTGACCAGCCGAGCGGGGGATACAATGAGCAGTTCTTC.

This rearrangement joins TRBV7-9 to TRBJ1-5; TRBD1 might be the D (5 bases). In germline, CDR1 is SEHNR, CDR2 FQNEAQ (reference sequence). This CDR3 is 13 amino acids long. Trimming took 2 bases from V and 6 from J, leaving 8 bases between them. CDR3 nucleotide sequence: TGTGCCAGCAGCTTACGGGGGAGTCAGCCCCAGCATTTT. It specifies CASSLRGSQPQHF. Full variable domain (missing parts from reference TRBV7-9 and TRBJ1-5): DTGVSQNPRHKITKRGQNVTFRCDPISEHNRLYWYRQTLGQGPEFLTYFQNEAQLEKSRLLSDRFSAERPKGSFSTLEIQRTEQGDSAMYLCASSLRGSQPQHFGDGTRLSIL.

The gene calls are TRBV29-1 and TRBJ1-2, with D hard to call. Germline loops: CDR1 SQVTM, CDR2 ANQGSEA. The germline V and J ends were trimmed by 4 bases and 9 bases, with 9 bases remaining between them. This CDR3 is built from 10 residues. The CDR3 nucleotides are TGCAGCGTTGGGACTAATAGCTACACCTTC. The encoded protein is CSVGTNSYTF.

This clonotype was recorded at least ten times. The genes are TRBV6-6 and TRBJ1-4; tentatively, D is TRBD1 (6 bases). Per germline, CDR1 MNHNY and CDR2 SVGAGI (reference sequence). V gave up 0 bases and J gave up 8 bases, with 16 bases separating them. This CDR3 has 16 amino acids. The CDR3 is CASSYSAHREGEKLFF. The CDR3 DNA follows: TGTGCCAGCAGTTACTCGGCCCACAGGGAAGGGGAAAAACTGTTTTTT.

The chain links TRBV24-1 to TRBJ2-2, with 7 bases identical to TRBD1. V was pared by 3 bases and J by 7 bases, with 4 bases of the junction left unmatched. The CDR3 has 14 amino acids. In germline, CDR1 is KGHDR, CDR2 SFDVKD. The CDR3 DNA reads TGTGCCACCAGTGATCCACGGACAGGCGGGGAGCTGTTTTTT. As protein: CATSDPRTGGELFF.

The chain couples TRBV7-2 to TRBJ1-3; D is perhaps TRBD1 (5 bases). Trimming left V 9 bases short and J 0 bases short, with 18 bases between. In germline, CDR1 is SGHTA, CDR2 FQGNSA. CDR3 size: 16 residues. The CDR3 nucleotides read TGTGCCAGTCGGGACCGCCGGGAGATCTCTGGAAACACCATATATTTT. Translating gives CASRDRREISGNTIYF.

The CDR3 DNA sequence: TGTGCCACCAGTGACTCGGGACTAACGGAGACCCAGTACTTC. Protein sequence: CATSDSGLTETQYF. The chain carries TRBV24-1 and TRBJ2-7, with 7 bases matching TRBD2. The assigned J gene may be wrong: the sequence end matches TRBJ2-5 better. The CDR3 length is 14 residues. Germline CDR1 and CDR2: KGHDR and SFDVKD.

The V and J genes are TRBV3-1 and TRBJ2-1; TRBD1 is a possible D gene (5 bases). CDR3 length: 14 residues. Germline lookup yields CDR1 LGHDT and CDR2 YNNKEL (reference sequence). V was shortened by 1 base and J by 7 bases, with 11 bases between the two germline ends. The CDR3 DNA is TGTGCCAGCAGCCAAGGTCGCAGGGTGAATGAGCAGTTCTTC. It translates to CASSQGRRVNEQFF.

This clonotype was found a few times. The chain uses TRBV30 and TRBJ2-3; D is uncertain. Germline lookup yields CDR1 GTSNPN and CDR2 SVGIG (reference sequence). The CDR3 has 12 residues. Trimming stripped 2 bases from V and 5 bases from J, with 8 bases between. The CDR3 DNA reads as TGTGCCTGGAGTCCAGGACGAGATACGCAGTATTTT. This gives the protein CAWSPGRDTQYF.

This chain links TRBV20-1 with TRBJ2-1, with D maybe TRBD1 (6 bases). The CDR3 runs to 13 residues. V lost 2 bases, J lost 5 bases, and 10 bases lay in between. Per germline, CDR1 DFQATT and CDR2 SNEGSKA (reference sequence). Written as DNA, the CDR3 is TGCAGTGCTAGAACGGACAGAGACAATGAGCAGTTCTTC. This encodes CSARTDRDNEQFF.

This clonotype was seen ten or more times. The chain carries TRBV6-6 and TRBJ1-2; TRBD1 matches at 10 bases. Trimming cost V 5 bases and J 7 bases; bases outside gene matches: 4. The CDR3 sequence is 13 residues long. From germline, CDR1 is MNHNY and CDR2 SVGAGI (reference sequence). The CDR3 reads CASSRQGAAGYTF. The CDR3 DNA follows: TGTGCCAGCAGTCGACAGGGGGCGGCTGGCTACACCTTC.

The chain recombines TRBV5-1 with TRBJ2-7, with 7 bases lining up with TRBD1. Germline CDR1 and CDR2: SGHRS and YFSETQ. V lost 2 bases to trimming and J lost 5 bases; unmatched junction nucleotides: 4. The CDR3 totals 13 residues. In DNA form, the CDR3 reads TGCGCCAGCAGCTTTCAACAGGGGAACGAGCAGTACTTC. Its protein product is CASSFQQGNEQYF.

CDR3 sequence: CSARDPGPADTQYF. The CDR3 region has the DNA TGCAGTGCTAGAGATCCGGGGCCAGCTGATACGCAGTATTTT. V and J are TRBV20-1 and TRBJ2-3; D might be TRBD1 or TRBD2, each matching 5 bases. Trimming pared 0 bases from V and 6 bases from J, leaving 13 bases between. CDR3 length: 14 amino acids. The V gene's germline CDR1 is DFQATT and CDR2 SNEGSKA (reference sequence).

The V and J genes are TRBV7-2 and TRBJ2-1, with TRBD2 identical over 8 bases. Germline lookup yields CDR1 SGHTA and CDR2 FQGNSA. The CDR3 consists of 15 residues. J was trimmed by 9 bases and V by 11 bases; bases with no gene match: 18. CDR3 protein: CAGDPGRAGVTEQFF. The CDR3 coding sequence is TGTGCCGGCGATCCGGGACGAGCGGGAGTCACTGAGCAGTTCTTC.

This clonotype was observed a few times. This rearrangement joins TRBV10-2 to TRBJ2-7, with unresolved D. V dropped 4 bases and J dropped 6 bases, with 4 bases sitting between them. CDR3 length: 10 amino acids. Germline values: CDR1 WSHSY, CDR2 SAAADI. CDR3 nucleotide sequence: TGCGCCAGCAGTGGGTTCGAGCAGTACTTC. It encodes CASSGFEQYF.

V usage is TRBV12-3 or TRBV12-4 and J usage is TRBJ2-3, with 10 bases aligning to TRBD2. This CDR3 is built from 16 residues. Trimming took 6 bases from V and 4 from J; bases not matched to a gene: 10. The CDR3 region has the DNA TGTGCCAGCAGAAGCAAACTAGCGGGGCGGGCAGATACGCAGTATTTT. The encoded protein is CASRSKLAGRADTQYF.

The chain uses TRBV4-3 and TRBJ1-5, with D tentatively TRBD1 (5 bases). This CDR3 region has 14 residues. Trimming removed 0 bases from V and 7 bases from J, with 10 bases in between. CDR1 and CDR2 (germline): LGHNA, YSLEER. The CDR3 DNA reads as TGCGCCAGCAGCCAAGATCGGGGGGGGCAGCCCCAGCATTTT. This gives the protein CASSQDRGGQPQHF.

This clonotype was counted between two and nine times. The rearrangement joins TRBV5-1 to TRBJ2-1, with D tentatively TRBD1 (6 bases). This CDR3 has 11 residues. With 4 bases removed from V and 12 bases from J, the gap between germline ends came to 11 bases. The germline gives CDR1 SGHRS, CDR2 YFSETQ. For the CDR3, the DNA is TGCGCCAGCAGCGCGACAGGAGGGCAGTTCTTC. This codes for CASSATGGQFF. The full variable domain, in which reference TRBV5-1 and TRBJ2-1 provide the parts outside the CDR3, is KAGVTQTPRYLIKTRGQQVTLSCSPISGHRSVSWYQQTPGQGLQFLFEYFSETQRNKGNFPGRFSGRQFSNSRSEMNVSTLELGDSALYLCASSATGGQFFGPGTRLTVL.

The J gene is TRBJ2-6, the V gene TRBV20-1, with D possibly called TRBD1 or TRBD2 (5 bases each). V shed 0 bases and J shed 12 bases, with 15 bases lying between them. The CDR3 spans 14 residues. Germline CDR1 is DFQATT and CDR2 is SNEGSKA (reference sequence). CDR3 DNA: TGCAGTGCTAGAGACCCAGGACGGGACGCCGTCCTGACTTTC. Protein sequence: CSARDPGRDAVLTF.

The chain couples TRBV20-1 to TRBJ2-7; a possible D gene is TRBD1 (6 bases). V lost 5 bases, J lost 1 base, and 18 bases lay in between. The germline V gene has CDR1 DFQATT and CDR2 SNEGSKA (reference sequence). This CDR3 comprises 15 residues. The CDR3 region has the DNA TGCAGTGCTGGCCCCCGGACAGACCTTTCCTACGAGCAGTACTTC. Protein product: CSAGPRTDLSYEQYF.

The CDR3 DNA follows: TGCAGTGCTGGGGGAGGGGAAATAAACAATGAGCAGTTCTTC. Translating it yields CSAGGGEINNEQFF. The J gene is TRBJ2-1, the V gene TRBV20-1, with 7 bases aligning to TRBD2. The CDR3 covers 14 residues. The germline V gene has CDR1 DFQATT and CDR2 SNEGSKA (reference sequence). J was trimmed by 5 bases and V by 5 bases; bases with no gene match: 9.

J is TRBJ1-1 and V is TRBV27, with D possibly TRBD1 on 6 matching bases. In germline, CDR1 is MNHEY, CDR2 SMNVEV (reference sequence). V gave up 6 bases and J gave up 1 base, with 18 bases separating them. CDR3 size: 16 residues. This chain's CDR3 is CASSYTPGASNTEAFF. DNA of the CDR3: TGTGCCAGCAGCTATACCCCAGGGGCGTCGAACACTGAAGCTTTCTTT.

The chain couples TRBV9 to TRBJ2-1; 7 bases map to TRBD2. The ends lost 3 bases at V and 2 bases at J; junction bases unmatched: 5. The CDR3 is 15 amino acids. The germline CDR1 and CDR2 sequences are SGDLS and YYNGEE. The CDR3 is CASSGAGDPYNEQFF. CDR3 nucleotide sequence: TGTGCCAGCAGCGGGGCGGGGGACCCCTACAATGAGCAGTTCTTC.